This TCR beta chain was observed in a study of immune heterogeneity within non-small cell lung tumors. Study as a whole: The composition of the tumors was a few squamous cell carcinomas, under twelve non-squamous carcinomas and 1 not otherwise specified.

Multiplex PCR was performed with 32 V and 13 J primers, and it amplified TCR beta CDR3. MiXCR, applied by TCRdb to the multiplex PCR reads, yields one record per CDR3 protein. The data hold approximately 21,000 distinct CDR3 sequences, with around 30% observed a single time. This clonotype was observed at least ten times. Its matching antigen is unknown. General study points: Identical dominant CDR3 beta clonotypes recurred across a patient's tumor sites, together with site-unique high-frequency clones. T-cell receptor beta clonotypes at high frequency differed largely between individual patients.

V shed 1 base and J shed 3 bases, with 11 bases lying between them. Looked up from germline, CDR1 is SGHRS and CDR2 is YFSETQ. CDR3 length equals 14 residues. TCRs were amplified from roughly 540 ng gDNA of bulk tumor per sample. Surgical sampling yielded several biopsies per primary tumor (spaced far apart). Patients had untreated, newly diagnosed non-small cell lung cancer and underwent curative surgery. The TCR sequence derives from a man in his forties with non-small cell lung cancer. This rearrangement joins TRBV5-1 to TRBJ2-7; D gene uncertain. The sequencing sample was made of lung tumor tissue. CDR3 loop: CASSLTSFFYEQYF. CDR3 bases: TGCGCCAGCAGCTTGACTTCGTTCTTCTACGAGCAGTACTTC.